This T cell receptor (beta chain) appears in the sequencing data of a study of blood T cell repertoires in COVID-19. This clone has a count of ten or more. Trimming removed 3 bases from V and 10 bases from J, with 7 bases in between. Germline V gives CDR1 MNHNS, CDR2 SASEGT. There are 11 residues in the CDR3. TCRdb keeps only in-frame clones here, not all; method: immunoSEQ multiplex PCR. The sample yields some 91,000 clones, over 75% seen once. This chain uses TRBV6-1 with TRBJ1-5; D remains unclear. The clonotype originates from a man between 65 and 79 years old with acute or convalescent COVID-19. Sequencing was performed on peripheral blood. CDR3 sequence: CASSDTSPQHF. The CDR3 bases are TGTGCCAGCAGTGATACTAGCCCCCAGCATTTT.